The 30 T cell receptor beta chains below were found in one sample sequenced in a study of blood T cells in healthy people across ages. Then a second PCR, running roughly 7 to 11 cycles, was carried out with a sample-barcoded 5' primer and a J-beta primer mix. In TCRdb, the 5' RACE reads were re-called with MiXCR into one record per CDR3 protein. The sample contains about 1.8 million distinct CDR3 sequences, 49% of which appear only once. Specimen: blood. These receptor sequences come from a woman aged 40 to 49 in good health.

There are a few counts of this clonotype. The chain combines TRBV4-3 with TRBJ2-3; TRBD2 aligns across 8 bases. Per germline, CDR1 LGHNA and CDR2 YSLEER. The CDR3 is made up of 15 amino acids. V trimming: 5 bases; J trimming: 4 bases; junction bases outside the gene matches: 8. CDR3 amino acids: CASSSSLAGSDTQYF. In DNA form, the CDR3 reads TGCGCCAGCAGCTCCTCATTAGCGGGGTCAGATACGCAGTATTTT.

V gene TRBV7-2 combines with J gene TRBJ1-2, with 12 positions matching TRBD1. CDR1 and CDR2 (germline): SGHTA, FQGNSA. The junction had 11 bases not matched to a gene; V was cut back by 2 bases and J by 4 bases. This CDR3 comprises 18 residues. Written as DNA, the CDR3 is TGTGCCAGCAGCTTAACAGGGACAGGGGGCGCGAATTTCTATGGCTACACCTTC. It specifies CASSLTGTGGANFYGYTF.

The CDR3, as DNA: TGCGCCAGCAGTCCCGGACGACCAACTAATGAAAAACTGTTTTTT. This encodes CASSPGRPTNEKLFF. V gene TRBV5-1 combines with J gene TRBJ1-4; no firm D call. V was trimmed by 5 bases and J by 0 bases, leaving 11 bases between them. Germline-derived CDR1 and CDR2 are SGHRS and YFSETQ. The CDR3 length is 15 residues.

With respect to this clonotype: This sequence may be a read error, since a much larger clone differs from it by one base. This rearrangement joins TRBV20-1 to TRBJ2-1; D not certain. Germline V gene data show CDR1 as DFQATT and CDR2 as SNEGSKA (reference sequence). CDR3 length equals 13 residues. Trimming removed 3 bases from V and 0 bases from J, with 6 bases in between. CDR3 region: CSASVSSYNEQFF. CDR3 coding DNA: TGCAGTGCTAGCGTGAGCTCCTACAATGAGCAGTTCTTC.

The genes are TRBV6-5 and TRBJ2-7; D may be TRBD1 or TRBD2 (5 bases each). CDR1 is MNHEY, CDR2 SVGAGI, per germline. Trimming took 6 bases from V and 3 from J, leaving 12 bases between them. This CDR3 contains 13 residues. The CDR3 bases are TGTGCCAGCAGCGCCGGGGCCAACTACGAGCAGTACTTC. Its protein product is CASSAGANYEQYF.

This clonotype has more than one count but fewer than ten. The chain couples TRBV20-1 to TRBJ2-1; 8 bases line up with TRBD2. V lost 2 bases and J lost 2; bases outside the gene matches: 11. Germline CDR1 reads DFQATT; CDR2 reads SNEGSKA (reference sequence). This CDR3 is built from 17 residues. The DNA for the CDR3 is TGCAGTGCTAGATGGCATCTACTAGCGGTCGCCTACAATGAGCAGTTCTTC. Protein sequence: CSARWHLLAVAYNEQFF.

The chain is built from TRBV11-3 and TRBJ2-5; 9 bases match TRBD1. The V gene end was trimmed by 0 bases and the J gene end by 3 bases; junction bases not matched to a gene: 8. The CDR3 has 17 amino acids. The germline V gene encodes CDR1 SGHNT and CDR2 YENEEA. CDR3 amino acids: CASSLDLSGTGKETQYF. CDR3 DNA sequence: TGTGCCAGCAGCTTAGACCTCAGCGGGACAGGGAAAGAGACCCAGTACTTC.

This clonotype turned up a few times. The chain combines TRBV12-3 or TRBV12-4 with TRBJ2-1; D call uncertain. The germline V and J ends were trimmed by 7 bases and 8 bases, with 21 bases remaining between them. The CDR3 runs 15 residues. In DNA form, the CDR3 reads TGTGCCAGCACCCGGTACAGTCCATCGTCTGATGAGCAGTTCTTC. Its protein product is CASTRYSPSSDEQFF.

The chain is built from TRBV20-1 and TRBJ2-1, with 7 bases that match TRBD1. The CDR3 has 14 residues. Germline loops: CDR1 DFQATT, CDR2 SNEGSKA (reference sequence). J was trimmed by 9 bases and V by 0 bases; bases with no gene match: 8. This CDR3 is CSARDSEGAFEQFF. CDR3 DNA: TGCAGTGCTAGAGACAGCGAGGGGGCATTTGAGCAGTTCTTC.

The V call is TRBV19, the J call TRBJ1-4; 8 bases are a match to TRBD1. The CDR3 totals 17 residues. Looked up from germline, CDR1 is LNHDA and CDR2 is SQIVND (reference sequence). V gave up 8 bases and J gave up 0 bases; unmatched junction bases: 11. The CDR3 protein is CASADGGGQATNEKLFF. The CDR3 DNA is TGTGCCAGTGCCGATGGTGGGGGACAGGCAACTAATGAAAAACTGTTTTTT.

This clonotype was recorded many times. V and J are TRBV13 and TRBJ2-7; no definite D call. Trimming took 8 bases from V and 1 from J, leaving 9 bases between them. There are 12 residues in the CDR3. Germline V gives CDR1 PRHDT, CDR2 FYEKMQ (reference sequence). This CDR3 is CASGQSSYEQYF. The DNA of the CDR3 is TGTGCCAGCGGCCAGTCATCCTACGAGCAGTACTTC.

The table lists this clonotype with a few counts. The CDR3 DNA sequence: TGCAGTGCTAACCCCGACAGGCAGAATTCACCCCTCCACTTT. This encodes CSANPDRQNSPLHF. The V gene is TRBV20-1, the J gene TRBJ1-6; D is perhaps TRBD1 (6 bases). The CDR3 has 14 residues. Trimming removed 4 bases at V and 7 bases at J, with 14 bases between. Germline CDR1 reads DFQATT; CDR2 reads SNEGSKA (reference sequence).

The CDR3 bases are TGTGCCAGCAGCTTAGAACAGGGGAGAAACGAGCAGTACTTC. It specifies CASSLEQGRNEQYF. The chain uses TRBV11-3 and TRBJ2-7, with 7 bases aligning to TRBD1. This CDR3 has 14 residues. Germline V lookup: CDR1 SGHNT, CDR2 YENEEA. The V segment lost 0 bases and the J segment 5 bases; nucleotides outside the gene matches: 4.

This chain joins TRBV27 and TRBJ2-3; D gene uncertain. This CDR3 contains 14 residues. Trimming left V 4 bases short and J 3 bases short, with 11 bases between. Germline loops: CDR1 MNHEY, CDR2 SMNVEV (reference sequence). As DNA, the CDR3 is TGTGCCAGCAGTTGGACCTCAGTGACAGATACGCAGTATTTT. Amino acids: CASSWTSVTDTQYF.

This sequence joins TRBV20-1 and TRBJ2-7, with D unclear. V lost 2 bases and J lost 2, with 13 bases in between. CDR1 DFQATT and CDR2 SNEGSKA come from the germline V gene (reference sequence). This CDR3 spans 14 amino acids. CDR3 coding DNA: TGCAGTGCTAGACCCCATGGACCGCCCTACGAGCAGTACTTC. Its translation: CSARPHGPPYEQYF.

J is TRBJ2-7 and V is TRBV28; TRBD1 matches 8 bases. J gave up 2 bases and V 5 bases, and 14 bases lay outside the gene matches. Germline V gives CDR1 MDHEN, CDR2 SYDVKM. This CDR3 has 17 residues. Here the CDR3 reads CASSPQRDRLGTYEQYF. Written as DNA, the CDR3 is TGTGCCAGCAGTCCCCAAAGGGACAGGCTCGGCACCTACGAGCAGTACTTC.

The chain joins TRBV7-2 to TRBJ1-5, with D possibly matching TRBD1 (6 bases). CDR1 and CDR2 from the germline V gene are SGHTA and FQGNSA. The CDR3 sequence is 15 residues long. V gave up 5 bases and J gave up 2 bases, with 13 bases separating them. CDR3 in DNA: TGTGCCAGCAGCCCGACAGGTCGCGGCAATCAGCCCCAGCATTTT. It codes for CASSPTGRGNQPQHF.

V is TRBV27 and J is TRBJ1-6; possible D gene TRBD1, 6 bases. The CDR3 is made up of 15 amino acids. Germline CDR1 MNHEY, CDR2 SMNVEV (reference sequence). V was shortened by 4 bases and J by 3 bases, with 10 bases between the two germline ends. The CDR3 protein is CASSSIQGYNSPLHF. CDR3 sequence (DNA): TGTGCCAGCAGTTCCATACAGGGCTATAATTCACCCCTCCACTTT.

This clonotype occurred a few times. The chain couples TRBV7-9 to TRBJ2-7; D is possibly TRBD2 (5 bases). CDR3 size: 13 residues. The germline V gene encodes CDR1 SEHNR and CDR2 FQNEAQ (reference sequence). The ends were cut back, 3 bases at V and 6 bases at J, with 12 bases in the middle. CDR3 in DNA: TGTGCCAGCAGCTTTTTTGACGGAGGCGAGCAGTACTTC. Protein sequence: CASSFFDGGEQYF.

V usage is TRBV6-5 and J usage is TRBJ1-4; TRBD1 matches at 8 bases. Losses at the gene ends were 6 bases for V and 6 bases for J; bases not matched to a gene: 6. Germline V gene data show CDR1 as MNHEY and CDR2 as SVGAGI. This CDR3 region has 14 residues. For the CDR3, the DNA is TGTGCCAGCAGCCGGGACAGGACATATGAAAAACTGTTTTTT. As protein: CASSRDRTYEKLFF.

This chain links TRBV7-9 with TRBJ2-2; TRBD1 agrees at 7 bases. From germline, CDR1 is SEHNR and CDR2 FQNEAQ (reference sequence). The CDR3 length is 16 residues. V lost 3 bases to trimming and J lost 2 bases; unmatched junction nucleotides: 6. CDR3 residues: CASSFPGQPNTGELFF. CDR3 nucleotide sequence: TGTGCCAGCAGCTTTCCGGGACAGCCAAACACCGGGGAGCTGTTTTTT. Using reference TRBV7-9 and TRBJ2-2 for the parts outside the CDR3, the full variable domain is DTGVSQNPRHKITKRGQNVTFRCDPISEHNRLYWYRQTLGQGPEFLTYFQNEAQLEKSRLLSDRFSAERPKGSFSTLEIQRTEQGDSAMYLCASSFPGQPNTGELFFGEGSRLTVL.

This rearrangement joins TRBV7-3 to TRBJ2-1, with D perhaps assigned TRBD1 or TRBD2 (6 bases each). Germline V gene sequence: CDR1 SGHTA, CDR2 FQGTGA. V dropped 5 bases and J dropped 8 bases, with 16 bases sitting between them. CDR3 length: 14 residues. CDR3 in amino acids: CASSPRRGEHEQFF. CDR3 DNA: TGTGCCAGCAGCCCCAGGAGGGGGGAACATGAGCAGTTCTTC. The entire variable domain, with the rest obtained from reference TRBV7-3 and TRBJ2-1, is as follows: GAGVSQTPSNKVTEKGKYVELRCDPISGHTALYWYRQSLGQGPEFLIYFQGTGAADDSGLPNDRFFAVRPEGSVSTLKIQRTERGDSAVYLCASSPRRGEHEQFFGPGTRLTVL.

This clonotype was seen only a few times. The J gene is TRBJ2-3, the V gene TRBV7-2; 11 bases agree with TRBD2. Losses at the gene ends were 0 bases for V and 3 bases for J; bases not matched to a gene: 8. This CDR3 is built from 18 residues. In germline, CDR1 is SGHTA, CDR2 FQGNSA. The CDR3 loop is CASSLAPGLAGGTDTQYF. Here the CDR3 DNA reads TGTGCCAGCAGCTTAGCCCCTGGGCTAGCGGGGGGTACAGATACGCAGTATTTT.

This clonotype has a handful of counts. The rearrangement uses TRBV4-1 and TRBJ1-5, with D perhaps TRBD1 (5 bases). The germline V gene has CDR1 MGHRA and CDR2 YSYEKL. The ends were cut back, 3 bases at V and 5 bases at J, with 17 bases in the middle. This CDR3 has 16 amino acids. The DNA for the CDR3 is TGCGCCAGCAGCCAGGTCGATCCGTGGGGGGATCAGCCCCAGCATTTT. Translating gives CASSQVDPWGDQPQHF.

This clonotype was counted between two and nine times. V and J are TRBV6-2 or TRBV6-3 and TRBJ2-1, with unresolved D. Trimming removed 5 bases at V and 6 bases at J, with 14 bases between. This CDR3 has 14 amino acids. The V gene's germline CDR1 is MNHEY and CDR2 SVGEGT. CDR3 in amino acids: CASSRPGWVNEQFF. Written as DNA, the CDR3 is TGTGCCAGCAGTCGACCGGGCTGGGTCAATGAGCAGTTCTTC.

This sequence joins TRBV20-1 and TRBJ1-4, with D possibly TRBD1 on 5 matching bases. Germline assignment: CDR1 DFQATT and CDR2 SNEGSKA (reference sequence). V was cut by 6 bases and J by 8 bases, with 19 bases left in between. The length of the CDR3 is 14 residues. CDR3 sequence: CSARAGTAGEKLFF. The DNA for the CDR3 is TGCAGTGCCAGGGCCGGGACGGCGGGGGAAAAACTGTTTTTT.

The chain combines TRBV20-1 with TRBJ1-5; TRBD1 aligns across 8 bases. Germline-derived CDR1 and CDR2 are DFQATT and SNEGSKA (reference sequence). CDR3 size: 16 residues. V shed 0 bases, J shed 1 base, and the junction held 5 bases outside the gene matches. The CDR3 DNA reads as TGCAGTGCTAGAGACAGGGGGCGCATAAGCAATCAGCCCCAGCATTTT. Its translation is CSARDRGRISNQPQHF.

The CDR3 loop reads CASSLDTNQETQYF. The CDR3 DNA reads TGTGCCAGCAGTCTGGACACGAACCAAGAGACCCAGTACTTC. The V gene is TRBV6-6, the J gene TRBJ2-5; D may be TRBD1 (5 bases). V was clipped by 5 bases and J by 0 bases, with 10 bases between them. There are 14 residues in the CDR3. Germline CDR1 is MNHNY and CDR2 is SVGAGI (reference sequence).

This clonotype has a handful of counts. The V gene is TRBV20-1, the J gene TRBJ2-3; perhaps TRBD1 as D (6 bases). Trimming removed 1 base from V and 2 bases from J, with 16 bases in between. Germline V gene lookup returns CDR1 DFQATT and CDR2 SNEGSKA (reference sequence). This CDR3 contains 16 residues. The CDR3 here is CSARAGGGRVTDTQYF. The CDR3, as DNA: TGCAGTGCTAGAGCCGGTGGGGGCCGCGTCACAGATACGCAGTATTTT.

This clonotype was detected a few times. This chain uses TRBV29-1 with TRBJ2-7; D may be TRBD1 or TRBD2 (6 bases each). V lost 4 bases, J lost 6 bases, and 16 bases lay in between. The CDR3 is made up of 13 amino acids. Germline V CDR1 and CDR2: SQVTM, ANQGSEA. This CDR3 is CSVALGGMGEQYF. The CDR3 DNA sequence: TGCAGCGTTGCGCTGGGGGGCATGGGCGAGCAGTACTTC.